Each of the 14 T cell receptor beta chains below was sequenced from the same sample in a study of T-cell reconstitution after alpha-beta-depleted transplantation in children. Researchers prepared the TCRbeta library using unique molecular identifiers, the study reports. TCRdb reprocessed the PCR reads with MiXCR, giving one entry per CDR3 protein. The sample consists of more than 250,000 distinct CDR3 sequences, 9.9% of them appearing once. Sequencing was performed on PBMCs from the stem cell graft donor, taken from the stem cell graft. The receptors here all came from a human donor who donated a stem cell graft to a child with SCID.

The chain carries TRBV20-1 and TRBJ1-2; D is unclear. With 1 base removed from V and 3 bases from J, the gap between germline ends came to 9 bases. In germline, CDR1 is DFQATT, CDR2 SNEGSKA (reference sequence). The CDR3 contains 13 residues. The CDR3 DNA follows: TGCAGTGCTAGAGGGGGATTTGACTATGGCTACACCTTC. Its translation: CSARGGFDYGYTF.

V usage is TRBV25-1 and J usage is TRBJ2-1; D not certain. Trimming shortened V by 10 bases and J by 2 bases, and 6 bases separated the two germline ends. Germline V gene data show CDR1 as MGHDK and CDR2 as SYGVNS. The CDR3 sequence is 11 residues long. The CDR3 here is CATGPYNEQFF. CDR3 in DNA: TGTGCCACTGGACCCTACAATGAGCAGTTCTTC.

The chain joins TRBV20-1 to TRBJ2-3; 7 positions match TRBD2. V shed 4 bases, J shed 1 base, and the junction held 11 bases outside the gene matches. The germline CDR1 and CDR2 sequences are DFQATT and SNEGSKA (reference sequence). This CDR3 comprises 16 residues. The CDR3: CSANPGQGGGTDTQYF. In DNA, the CDR3 is TGCAGTGCTAACCCTGGGCAGGGAGGGGGCACAGATACGCAGTATTTT.

This clonotype was recorded at least ten times. The chain is built from TRBV12-3 or TRBV12-4 and TRBJ1-5; 8 positions agree with TRBD1. V shed 2 bases, J shed 0 bases, and the junction held 6 bases outside the gene matches. The CDR3 has 17 amino acids. The CDR3 loop is CASSLRTGGDSNQPQHF. CDR3 coding DNA: TGTGCCAGCAGTTTACGCACAGGGGGAGATAGCAATCAGCCCCAGCATTTT.

The chain links TRBV12-3 or TRBV12-4 to TRBJ2-3, with TRBD2 matching over 7 bases. The CDR3 consists of 15 residues. After removal of 5 bases from V and 2 bases from J, the junction contained 7 bases not matched to a gene. CDR3 sequence: CASSRLAAPTDTQYF. The CDR3 DNA is TGTGCCAGCAGTCGACTAGCAGCCCCCACAGATACGCAGTATTTT.

This clonotype was seen a few times. The genes are TRBV3-1 and TRBJ2-1; 7 bases are shared with TRBD2. This CDR3 comprises 16 residues. CDR1 LGHDT and CDR2 YNNKEL come from the germline V gene (reference sequence). Trimming cost V 5 bases and J 10 bases; bases outside gene matches: 17. In nucleotides, the CDR3 is TGTGCCAGCAGCGGGCGACTAGCCGGTGCCCCGAGGGAGCAGTTCTTC. Its protein product is CASSGRLAGAPREQFF.

This clonotype was counted many times. The chain links TRBV2 to TRBJ2-1; D ambiguous. The germline V gene encodes CDR1 SNHLY and CDR2 FYNNEI. The CDR3 length is 10 residues. Trimming took off 4 bases at V and 10 bases at J, with 5 bases between the two ends. Here the CDR3 DNA reads TGTGCCAGCAGTGGTGGAGAGCAGTTCTTC. Encoded protein: CASSGGEQFF.

V is TRBV6-2 or TRBV6-3 and J is TRBJ2-1; D is possibly TRBD1 (5 bases). The CDR3 is 19 amino acids. Between the trimmed V and J ends, which lost 1 base and 2 bases, there was a span of 21 bases. Germline V gives CDR1 MNHEY, CDR2 SVGEGT. CDR3 nucleotides: TGTGCCAGCAGTTACTTACTATTCTGGGCAGGGAATACCTACAATGAGCAGTTCTTC. Protein sequence: CASSYLLFWAGNTYNEQFF.

There are many counts of this clonotype. The chain joins TRBV3-1 to TRBJ1-4, with D unresolved. The length of the CDR3 is 12 residues. Germline V gene sequence: CDR1 LGHDT, CDR2 YNNKEL (reference sequence). The ends were cut back, 2 bases at V and 7 bases at J, with 5 bases in the middle. Written as DNA, the CDR3 is TGTGCCAGCAGCCAACTTAGTGAAAAACTGTTTTTT. It specifies CASSQLSEKLFF.

The V gene is TRBV6-1, the J gene TRBJ2-5; D may be TRBD2 (5 bases). CDR1 MNHNS and CDR2 SASEGT come from the germline V gene. The V end was cut by 6 bases, the J end by 1 base, with 18 bases between. This CDR3 spans 16 amino acids. The DNA for the CDR3 is TGTGCCAGCAGGCAACGTAGGGCCCGGGGCCAAGAGACCCAGTACTTC. Translated: CASRQRRARGQETQYF.

This clonotype showed up many times. The rearrangement uses TRBV7-2 and TRBJ2-5, with 14 bases matching TRBD2. CDR3 length: 15 amino acids. V trimming: 6 bases; J trimming: 8 bases; junction bases outside the gene matches: 8. Germline lookup yields CDR1 SGHTA and CDR2 FQGNSA. The CDR3 nucleotides are TGTGCCAGCAGAAAGACTAGCGGGGGGGGCGCCACCCAGTACTTC. Translation gives CASRKTSGGGATQYF.

This clonotype has only a few counts. This chain joins TRBV5-1 and TRBJ2-3, with TRBD1 matching 7 bases. After removal of 3 bases from V and 3 bases from J, the junction contained 16 bases not matched to a gene. CDR1 SGHRS and CDR2 YFSETQ come from the germline V gene. This CDR3 spans 18 amino acids. The CDR3 nucleotides are TGCGCCAGCAGCTCCCCCGGACAGGCCCGGTTGGTGACAGATACGCAGTATTTT. As protein: CASSSPGQARLVTDTQYF.

This clonotype was counted ten times or more. The chain combines TRBV12-3 or TRBV12-4 with TRBJ2-3; 8 nucleotides line up with TRBD1. V dropped 6 bases and J dropped 1; count of bases not matched to a gene: 3. CDR3 length equals 14 residues. For the CDR3, the DNA is TGTGCCAGCAGACCGACAGGGGGCACAGATACGCAGTATTTT. It encodes CASRPTGGTDTQYF.

This clonotype was detected ten times or more. This rearrangement joins TRBV20-1 to TRBJ2-1; D perhaps matches TRBD2 (6 bases). Trimming pared 6 bases from V and 8 bases from J, leaving 14 bases between. Germline lookup yields CDR1 DFQATT and CDR2 SNEGSKA (reference sequence). The CDR3 is made up of 12 amino acids. Written as DNA, the CDR3 is TGCAGTGCACAGCCGGGAGTACATGAGCAGTTCTTC. Translating it yields CSAQPGVHEQFF.